A single sample gave rise to the 20 T cell receptor beta chains below, sequenced in a study of regulatory T cells in long-lasting Graves disease. Assembly of TCR beta libraries relied on iRepertoire HTBI primers together with Arm-PCR of CDR3 regions. TCRdb used MiXCR to reprocess the multiplex PCR reads, holding one entry per CDR3 protein. Of hundreds of thousands of distinct CDR3 sequences detected, 15% to 20% appear once; the ten largest clones hold 30%. Time point indicated: newly diagnosed GD, antithyroid drugs for less than 3 months. TCR sequences were obtained from RNA taken from PBMCs. This sample was also put to use in a study of T cells in Graves' hyperthyroidism and ophthalmopathy.

The sample here was peripheral blood mononuclear cells (PBMCs), taken at new diagnosis, from a patient treated with antithyroid drugs. These receptors were obtained from a man between 35 and 55 years old with Graves disease.

V is TRBV14 and J is TRBJ2-7; 7 nucleotides align to TRBD1. Germline CDR1 SGHDN, CDR2 FVKESK. The CDR3 sequence is 12 residues long. The ends lost 11 bases at V and 3 bases at J; junction bases unmatched: 7. The CDR3 region has the DNA TGTGCCGGACGACAGGGTCTCTACGAGCAGTACTTC. This codes for CAGRQGLYEQYF.

The table lists this clonotype with many counts. The chain joins TRBV6-7 to TRBJ2-1; TRBD2 might be the D (6 bases). TRBV6-7 is designated an ORF whose function remains uncertain. The CDR3 is 15 residues long. V gave up 6 bases and J gave up 7 bases, with 19 bases separating them. CDR3 region: CASREGTRFGNEQFF. CDR3 sequence (DNA): TGTGCCAGCAGGGAGGGGACGCGGTTTGGGAATGAGCAGTTCTTC.

This clonotype was detected only a few times. V gene TRBV12-3 or TRBV12-4 combines with J gene TRBJ1-1, with 9 bases matching TRBD1. Germline trimming cut 7 bases from V and 4 bases from J; bases unmatched to any gene: 7. The CDR3 is 14 amino acids. The CDR3 sequence: CASIATGGGTEAFF. DNA of the CDR3: TGTGCCAGCATCGCGACAGGGGGAGGCACTGAAGCTTTCTTT.

This clonotype was seen repeatedly, ten times or more. The chain couples TRBV3-1 to TRBJ2-5; TRBD2 agrees at 10 bases. The length of the CDR3 is 16 residues. Germline V gives CDR1 LGHDT, CDR2 YNNKEL (reference sequence). V dropped 0 bases and J dropped 4; count of bases not matched to a gene: 5. CDR3 coding DNA: TGTGCCAGCAGCCAAGAGAATCCTAGCGGGGGAGAGACCCAGTACTTC. Protein: CASSQENPSGGETQYF.

This clonotype showed up many times. The chain employs TRBV2 and TRBJ1-6, with TRBD1 identical over 10 bases. CDR1 and CDR2 (germline): SNHLY, FYNNEI. The length of the CDR3 is 16 residues. The J segment lost 10 bases and the V segment lost 6 bases, leaving 12 bases of the junction unmatched. The CDR3: CASSADVGTGVSPLHF. In DNA form, the CDR3 reads TGTGCCAGCAGCGCCGACGTTGGGACAGGGGTCTCACCCCTCCACTTT.

This clonotype was detected a few times. V is TRBV6-1 and J is TRBJ2-7; 7 nucleotides line up with TRBD1. The J segment lost 5 bases and the V segment lost 6 bases, leaving 4 bases of the junction unmatched. Germline assignment: CDR1 MNHNS and CDR2 SASEGT. The CDR3 has 12 residues. CDR3 loop: CASRHRGNEQYF. The DNA of the CDR3 is TGTGCCAGCAGACACAGGGGAAACGAGCAGTACTTC.

Only a few counts were recorded for this clonotype. The chain combines TRBV20-1 with TRBJ1-1; D is possibly TRBD1 (6 bases). CDR1 is DFQATT and CDR2 is SNEGSKA in the germline V gene (reference sequence). Between the trimmed V and J ends, which lost 1 base and 0 bases, there was a span of 15 bases. The CDR3 loop spans 16 amino acids. CDR3 protein: CSARGQEPNMNTEAFF. CDR3 bases: TGCAGTGCTAGAGGACAGGAACCGAATATGAACACTGAAGCTTTCTTT.

This clonotype has ten or more counts. This sequence joins TRBV6-2 or TRBV6-3 and TRBJ2-3; D is uncertain. This CDR3 is built from 14 residues. CDR1 is MNHEY and CDR2 is SVGEGT in the germline V gene. The V gene lost 0 bases and the J gene lost 4 bases, with 8 bases spanning the gap. CDR3 sequence reads: CASSYSPRSDTQYF. The CDR3 DNA reads as TGTGCCAGCAGTTACTCGCCTAGGTCAGATACGCAGTATTTT.

A note on this clonotype: A far larger clone is one nucleotide away, so this likely arose from a read error. V usage is TRBV11-2 and J usage is TRBJ1-2; D is unclear. The V end was cut by 8 bases, the J end by 4 bases, with 14 bases between. Germline loops: CDR1 SGHAT, CDR2 FQNNGV. The CDR3 sequence is 13 residues long. The CDR3 DNA is TGTGCCAGCTCACCAGCAGGATTCTATGGCTACACCTTC. It yields the protein CASSPAGFYGYTF.

The chain uses TRBV20-1 and TRBJ2-1; maybe TRBD1 (6 bases). Near its end, the DNA agrees better with TRBJ2-5, so the J call may be wrong. Germline CDR1 and CDR2: DFQATT and SNEGSKA (reference sequence). The CDR3 contains 13 residues. The CDR3 loop reads CSARGTGQWTQYF. As DNA, the CDR3 is TGCAGTGCTAGGGGAACAGGGCAGTGGACCCAGTACTTC.

This clonotype showed up many times. This chain uses TRBV12-5 with TRBJ2-1, with 8 bases identical to TRBD1. Germline loops: CDR1 LGHNT, CDR2 FRNRAP. V trimming: 1 base; J trimming: 8 bases; junction bases outside the gene matches: 4. The CDR3 runs to 14 residues. The CDR3 DNA reads TGTGCTAGTGGTTTGGGACAGGGGAAGCATGAGCAGTTCTTC. Translating it yields CASGLGQGKHEQFF.

On this clonotype itself: Possible read error: a much larger clone is one base away. The rearrangement uses TRBV20-1 and TRBJ2-3, with 8 bases identical to TRBD2. CDR1 is DFQATT, CDR2 SNEGSKA, per germline (reference sequence). The CDR3 is 15 amino acids. In nucleotides, the CDR3 is TGCAGTGCTAGTTTGGTAGCGGGGTTCACAGATTCGCAGTATTTT. This codes for CSASLVAGFTDSQYF.

DNA of the CDR3: TGTGCCAGCAGTGAAGAGGAGGCATATGGCTACACCTTC. This encodes CASSEEEAYGYTF. The rearrangement links TRBV2 to TRBJ1-2; no clear D gene. CDR3 length equals 13 residues. Germline V gene sequence: CDR1 SNHLY, CDR2 FYNNEI. Trimming removed 1 base at V and 5 bases at J, with 8 bases between.

The CDR3 loop reads CATSETTSGGHFGELFF. The CDR3 region has the DNA TGTGCCACCAGTGAGACGACTAGCGGGGGGCACTTCGGGGAGCTGTTTTTT. The chain carries TRBV24-1 and TRBJ2-2, with 13 bases that match TRBD2. The CDR3 extends over 17 amino acids. Germline values: CDR1 KGHDR, CDR2 SFDVKD. The V and J ends lost 4 bases and 7 bases, in that order; junction bases with no gene match: 8.

This clonotype was seen many times. The J gene is TRBJ2-1, the V gene TRBV5-1; 13 bases fit TRBD2. With V trimmed by 4 bases and J by 8 bases, 12 bases remained unmatched. This CDR3 contains 17 residues. Germline V CDR1 and CDR2: SGHRS, YFSETQ. The CDR3 region is CASSPGLAGSKRYEQFF. For the CDR3, the DNA is TGCGCCAGCAGCCCGGGACTAGCGGGATCAAAGAGGTATGAGCAGTTCTTC.

Details on this clonotype: A much larger clone is a single base away; this may be a read error. CDR3 in DNA: TGCGCCAGCAGCTTGGATGGTAGCGGGAACCACAATGAGCAGTTCTTC. Translation gives CASSLDGSGNHNEQFF. The chain is built from TRBV5-1 and TRBJ2-1; 8 nucleotides agree with TRBD2. The CDR3 extends over 16 amino acids. Trimming cost V 0 bases and J 5 bases; bases outside gene matches: 7. CDR1 and CDR2 (germline): SGHRS, YFSETQ.

There are many counts of this clonotype. The rearrangement links TRBV20-1 to TRBJ1-5, with a possible D match to TRBD1 (6 bases). With 0 bases removed from V and 1 base from J, the gap between germline ends came to 7 bases. CDR3 length: 14 residues. Germline V CDR1 and CDR2: DFQATT, SNEGSKA (reference sequence). Here the CDR3 DNA reads TGCAGTGCTAGAGATGGGGGCAGCAATCAGCCCCAGCATTTT. This translates into CSARDGGSNQPQHF.

This clonotype has more than one count but fewer than ten. One base away lies a much larger clone, so this may be a sequencing read error. The chain combines TRBV19 with TRBJ2-3; TRBD2 matches 8 bases. CDR1 is LNHDA and CDR2 is SQIVND in the germline V gene (reference sequence). This CDR3 has 14 amino acids. CDR3 region: CDSTPGGDADTQYF. The CDR3 coding sequence is TGTGACAGTACCCCGGGGGGGGACGCAGATACGCAGTATTTT.

Details on this clonotype: Compared with germline, one end of the junction differs, possibly owing to a read error. This rearrangement joins TRBV20-1 to TRBJ2-5; the D call may be TRBD1 or TRBD2 (5 bases each). CDR3 length: 14 amino acids. Germline CDR1 reads DFQATT; CDR2 reads SNEGSKA (reference sequence). The CDR3 loop is CSALQPGRREAQYF. CDR3 coding DNA: TGCAGTGCTTTACAGCCGGGACGGCGAGAGGCCCAGTACTTC.

This clonotype was counted many times. J is TRBJ2-3 and V is TRBV5-1; D is undetermined. CDR1 is SGHRS and CDR2 is YFSETQ in the germline V gene. Trimming removed 6 bases at V and 4 bases at J, with 12 bases between. This CDR3 is built from 13 residues. CDR3 protein: CASTPDGSDTQYF. The CDR3 coding sequence is TGCGCCAGCACGCCAGATGGGTCAGATACGCAGTATTTT.